The present T cell receptor beta chain was sequenced within a study of neoadjuvant nivolumab and ipilimumab in lung cancer. This table comes from immunoSEQ multiplex PCR, and its TCRdb copy is limited to in-frame clones, with some not included. The table lists 5,000 to 5,500 clones, 90% to 95% of them singletons. The CDR3 is made up of 13 amino acids. Germline assignment: CDR1 SQVTM and CDR2 ANQGSEA. With V trimmed by 6 bases and J by 4 bases, 3 bases remained unmatched. The clonotype was recovered from an adult with non-small cell lung cancer. Some clones in this sample may be carry-over from other donors' samples. The specimen comprised blood, sampled after neoadjuvant nivolumab, alone or with ipilimumab, at or shortly before surgery. V gene TRBV29-1 combines with J gene TRBJ2-1; 10 positions match TRBD2. The CDR3 protein is CSVAGGIYNEQFF. DNA of the CDR3: TGCAGCGTAGCGGGAGGGATTTACAATGAGCAGTTCTTC.